A single sample is the source of the 2 T cell receptor beta chains below, sequenced in a study of control samples from healthy donors and cancer patients (dated by TCRdb to the early 2020s). Library creation used the immunoSEQ multiplex PCR assay. TCRdb holds this immuneACCESS table with in-frame rearrangements only. Some clones are missing; in checked studies, unresolved V genes explain under half, and the rest has no known cause. The sample yields roughly 100,000 clones; 83% were counted once. Jointly, the top ten make up around 13% of the sample. Source material: blood. Receptors were obtained from a woman aged 50 to 60 in good health.

The rearrangement links TRBV7-8 to TRBJ1-2; D not resolved. The CDR3 contains 14 residues. From germline, CDR1 is SGHVS and CDR2 FQNEAQ. V gave up 0 bases and J gave up 8 bases, with 13 bases separating them. CDR3 sequence reads: CASSLAWAGGGYTF. The CDR3 DNA reads as TGTGCCAGCAGCTTAGCGTGGGCAGGAGGGGGCTACACCTTC.

This clone showed up just a few times. The genes are TRBV2 and TRBJ2-5; 9 bases fit TRBD2. CDR1 and CDR2 (germline): SNHLY, FYNNEI. This CDR3 has 14 residues. J gave up 3 bases and V 6 bases, and 5 bases lay outside the gene matches. CDR3 region: CASRGTSLKETQYF. The CDR3 bases are TGTGCCAGCAGAGGGACTAGCCTGAAAGAGACCCAGTACTTC. Supplemented by reference TRBV2 and TRBJ2-5, the full variable domain reads EPEVTQTPSHQVTQMGQEVILRCVPISNHLYFYWYRQILGQKVEFLVSFYNNEISEKSEIFDDQFSVERPDGSNFTLKIRSTKLEDSAMYFCASRGTSLKETQYFGPGTRLLVL.